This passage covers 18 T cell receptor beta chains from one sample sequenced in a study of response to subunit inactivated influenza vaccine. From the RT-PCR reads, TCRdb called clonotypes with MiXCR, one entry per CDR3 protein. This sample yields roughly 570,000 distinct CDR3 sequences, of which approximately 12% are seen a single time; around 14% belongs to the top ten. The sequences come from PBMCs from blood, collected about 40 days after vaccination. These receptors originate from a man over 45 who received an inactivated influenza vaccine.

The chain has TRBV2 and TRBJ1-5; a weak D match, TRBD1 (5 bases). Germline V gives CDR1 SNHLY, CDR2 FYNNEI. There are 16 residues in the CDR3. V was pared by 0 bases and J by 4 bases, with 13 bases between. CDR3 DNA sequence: TGTGCCAGCAGTGAAGCTGCCAGGGAGGCGAATCAGCCCCAGCATTTT. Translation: CASSEAAREANQPQHF.

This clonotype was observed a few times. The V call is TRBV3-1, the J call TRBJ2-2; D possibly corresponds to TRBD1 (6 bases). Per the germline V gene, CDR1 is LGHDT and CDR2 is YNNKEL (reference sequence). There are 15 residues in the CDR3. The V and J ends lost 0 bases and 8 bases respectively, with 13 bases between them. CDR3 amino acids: CASSQEALDRGELFF. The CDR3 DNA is TGTGCCAGCAGCCAAGAAGCCCTCGACAGGGGGGAGCTGTTTTTT.

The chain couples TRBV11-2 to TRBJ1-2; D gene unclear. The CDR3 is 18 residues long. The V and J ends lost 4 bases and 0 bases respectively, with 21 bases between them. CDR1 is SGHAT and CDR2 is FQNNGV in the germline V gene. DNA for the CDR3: TGTGCCAGCAGCTCCTGGACGAAAGGAATGAAGACTAACTATGGCTACACCTTC. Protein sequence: CASSSWTKGMKTNYGYTF. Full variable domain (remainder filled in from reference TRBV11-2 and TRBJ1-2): EAGVAQSPRYKIIEKRQSVAFWCNPISGHATLYWYQQILGQGPKLLIQFQNNGVVDDSQLPKDRFSAERLKGVDSTLKIQPAKLEDSAVYLCASSSWTKGMKTNYGYTFGSGTRLTVV.

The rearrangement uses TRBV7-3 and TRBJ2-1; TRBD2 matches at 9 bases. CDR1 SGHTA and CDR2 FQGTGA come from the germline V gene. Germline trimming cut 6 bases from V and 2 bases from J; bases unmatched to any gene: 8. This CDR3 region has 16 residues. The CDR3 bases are TGTGCCAGCAGTTTCAGCGGGGGGCCGCCCTACAATGAGCAGTTCTTC. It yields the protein CASSFSGGPPYNEQFF.

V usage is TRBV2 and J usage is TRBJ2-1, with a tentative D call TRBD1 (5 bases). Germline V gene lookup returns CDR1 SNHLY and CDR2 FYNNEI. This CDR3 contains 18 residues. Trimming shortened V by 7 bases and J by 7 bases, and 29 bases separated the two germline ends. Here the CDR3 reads CASTEFRLSGIGVNEQFF. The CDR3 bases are TGTGCCAGCACCGAATTCCGCCTTAGTGGGATAGGGGTTAATGAGCAGTTCTTC.

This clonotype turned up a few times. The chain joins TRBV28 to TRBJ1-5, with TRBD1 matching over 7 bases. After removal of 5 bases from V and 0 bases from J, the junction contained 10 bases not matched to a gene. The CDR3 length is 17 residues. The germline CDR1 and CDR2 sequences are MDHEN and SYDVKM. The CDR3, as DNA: TGTGCCAGCAGTCCTAGGACAGGATTATATAGCAATCAGCCCCAGCATTTT. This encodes CASSPRTGLYSNQPQHF. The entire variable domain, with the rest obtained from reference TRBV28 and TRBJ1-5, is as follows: DVKVTQSSRYLVKRTGEKVFLECVQDMDHENMFWYRQDPGLGLRLIYFSYDVKMKEKGDIPEGYSVSREKKERFSLILESASTNQTSMYLCASSPRTGLYSNQPQHFGDGTRLSIL.

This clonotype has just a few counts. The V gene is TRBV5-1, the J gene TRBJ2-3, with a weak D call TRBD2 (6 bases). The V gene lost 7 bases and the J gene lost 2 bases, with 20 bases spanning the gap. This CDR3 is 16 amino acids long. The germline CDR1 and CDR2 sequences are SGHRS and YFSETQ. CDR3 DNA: TGCGCCAGCGCGTGGCGGGGACGGGGAAACACAGATACGCAGTATTTT. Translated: CASAWRGRGNTDTQYF.

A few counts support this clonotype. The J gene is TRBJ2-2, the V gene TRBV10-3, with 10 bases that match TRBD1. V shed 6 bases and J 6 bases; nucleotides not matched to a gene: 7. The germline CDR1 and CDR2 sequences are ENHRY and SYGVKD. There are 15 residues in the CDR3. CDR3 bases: TGTGCCATCAGGGCCGGGACAGGGGAAGCCGGGGAGCTGTTTTTT. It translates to CAIRAGTGEAGELFF.

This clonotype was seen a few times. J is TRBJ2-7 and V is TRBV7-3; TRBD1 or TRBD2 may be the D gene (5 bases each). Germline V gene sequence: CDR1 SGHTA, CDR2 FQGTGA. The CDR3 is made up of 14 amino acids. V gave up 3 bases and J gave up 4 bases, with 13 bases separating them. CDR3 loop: CASSFGRDLYEQYF. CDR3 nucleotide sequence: TGTGCCAGCAGCTTTGGACGGGACCTTTACGAGCAGTACTTC.

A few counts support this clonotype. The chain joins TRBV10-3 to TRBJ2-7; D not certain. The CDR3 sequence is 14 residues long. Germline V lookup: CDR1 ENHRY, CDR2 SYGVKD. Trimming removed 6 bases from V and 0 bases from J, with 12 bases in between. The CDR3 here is CAIRPGLSSYEQYF. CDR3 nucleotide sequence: TGTGCCATCAGGCCCGGGTTGAGCTCCTACGAGCAGTACTTC.

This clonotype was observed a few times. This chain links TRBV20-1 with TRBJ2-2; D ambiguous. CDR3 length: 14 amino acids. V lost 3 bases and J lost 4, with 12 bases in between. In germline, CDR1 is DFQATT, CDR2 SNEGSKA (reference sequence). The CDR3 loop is CSASRARSTGELFF. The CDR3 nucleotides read TGCAGTGCTAGTCGGGCTAGAAGCACCGGGGAGCTGTTTTTT.

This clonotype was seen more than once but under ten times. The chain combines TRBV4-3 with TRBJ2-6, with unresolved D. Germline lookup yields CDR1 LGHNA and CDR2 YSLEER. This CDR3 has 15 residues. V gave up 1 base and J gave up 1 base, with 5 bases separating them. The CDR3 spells CASSQGSSGANVLTF. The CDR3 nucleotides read TGCGCCAGCAGCCAAGGGAGTTCTGGGGCCAACGTCCTGACTTTC.

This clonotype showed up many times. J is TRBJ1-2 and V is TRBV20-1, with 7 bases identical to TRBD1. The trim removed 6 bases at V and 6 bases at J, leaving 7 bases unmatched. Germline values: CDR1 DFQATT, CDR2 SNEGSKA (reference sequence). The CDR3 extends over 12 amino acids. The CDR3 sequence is CSASTGVDGYTF. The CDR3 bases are TGCAGTGCCAGCACAGGGGTTGATGGCTACACCTTC.

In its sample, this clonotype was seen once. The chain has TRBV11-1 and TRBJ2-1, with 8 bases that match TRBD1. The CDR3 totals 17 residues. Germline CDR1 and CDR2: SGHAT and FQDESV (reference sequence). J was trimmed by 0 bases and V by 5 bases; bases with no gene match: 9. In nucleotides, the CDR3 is TGTGCCAGCAGCCCACACAGGGGGTGGAGCTCCTACAATGAGCAGTTCTTC. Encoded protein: CASSPHRGWSSYNEQFF.

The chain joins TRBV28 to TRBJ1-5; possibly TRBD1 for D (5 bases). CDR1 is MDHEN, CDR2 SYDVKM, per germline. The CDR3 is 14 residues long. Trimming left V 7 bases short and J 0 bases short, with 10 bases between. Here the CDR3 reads CASIEGYSNQPQHF. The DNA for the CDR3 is TGTGCCAGCATTGAGGGGTATAGCAATCAGCCCCAGCATTTT.

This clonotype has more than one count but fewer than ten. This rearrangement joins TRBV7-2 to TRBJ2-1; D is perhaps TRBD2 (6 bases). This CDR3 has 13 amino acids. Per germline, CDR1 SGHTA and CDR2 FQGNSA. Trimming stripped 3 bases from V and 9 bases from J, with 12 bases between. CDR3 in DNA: TGTGCCAGCAGCTTTGGGATGGGGGGTGAGCAGTTCTTC. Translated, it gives CASSFGMGGEQFF. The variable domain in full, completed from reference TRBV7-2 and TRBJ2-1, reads GAGVSQSPSNKVTEKGKDVELRCDPISGHTALYWYRQSLGQGLEFLIYFQGNSAPDKSGLPSDRFSAERTGGSVSTLTIQRTQQEDSAVYLCASSFGMGGEQFFGPGTRLTVL.

CDR3 DNA: TGCAGTGCTACTGCGGGAGGCTCACAAGAGACCCAGTACTTC. Amino acid sequence: CSATAGGSQETQYF. V and J are TRBV20-1 and TRBJ2-5, with 8 positions matching TRBD2. V lost 4 bases, J lost 2 bases, and 6 bases stayed unmatched. The CDR3 loop spans 14 amino acids. The V gene's germline CDR1 is DFQATT and CDR2 SNEGSKA (reference sequence).

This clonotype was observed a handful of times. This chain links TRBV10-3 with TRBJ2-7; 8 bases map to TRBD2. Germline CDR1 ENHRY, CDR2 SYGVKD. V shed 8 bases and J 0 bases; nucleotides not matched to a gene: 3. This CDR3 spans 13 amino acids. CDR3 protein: CAIGLALSYEQYF. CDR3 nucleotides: TGTGCCATCGGACTAGCCCTCTCCTACGAGCAGTACTTC.